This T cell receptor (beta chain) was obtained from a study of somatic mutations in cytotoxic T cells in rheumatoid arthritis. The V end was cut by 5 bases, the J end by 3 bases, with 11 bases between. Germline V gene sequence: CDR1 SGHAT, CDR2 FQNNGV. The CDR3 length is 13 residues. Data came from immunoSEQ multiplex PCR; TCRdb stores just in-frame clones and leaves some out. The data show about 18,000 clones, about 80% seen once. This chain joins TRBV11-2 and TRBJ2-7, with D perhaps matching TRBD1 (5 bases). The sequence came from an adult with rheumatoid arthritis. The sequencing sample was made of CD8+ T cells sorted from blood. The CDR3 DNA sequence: TGTGCCAGCAGCATAAACGACAGCTACGAGCAGTACTTC. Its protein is CASSINDSYEQYF.